The clone carrying this T cell receptor beta chain was found once. Its antigen is undetermined. Mismatch with germline at one junction end may stem from a read error. Patients selected for sequencing had displayed CD8+CD57+ cell expansion by flow cytometry. Patients uniformly had severe acquired aplastic anemia. Genomic DNA acted as the template from which TCR beta VDJ combination and CDR3 sequence profiling were carried out. TCRdb processed the reads anew with MiXCR; each CDR3 protein has one entry. The sample contains 200,000 to 300,000 distinct CDR3 sequences, 70% to 85% of which appear only once. This entry is derived from a study of CD8+CD57+ T cells in acquired aplastic anemia. The overall study: Each DNA sample taken from sorted CD4+ and CD8+ cells came to 3.2 ug on average. Overall study findings and caveats: The same twenty-nine CD8+ CDR3 sequences occurred in patients and in controls. Statistical testing detected no significant gap in CD8+ Simpson's diversity between patients and controls.

CDR3 length equals 14 residues. Per germline, CDR1 SGHVS and CDR2 FQNEAQ. The rearrangement links TRBV7-8 to TRBJ2-3; D is unresolved. The receptor was isolated from a human donor with aplastic anemia. Sequencing input: sorted CD4+, CD8+, or CD8+CD57+ T cells (not recorded which) from PBMCs. In DNA, the CDR3 is TGTGCCAGCAGCTTAGCGGCAGGTCCCAATACGCTGTATTTT. Protein sequence: CASSLAAGPNTLYF. The full variable domain, completed using reference TRBV7-8 and TRBJ2-3, is GAGVSQSPRYKVAKRGQDVALRCDPISGHVSLFWYQQALGQGPEFLTYFQNEAQLDKSGLPSDRFFAERPEGSVSTLKIQRTQQEDSAVYLCASSLAAGPNTLYFGPGTRLTVL.